The clone carrying this TCR beta chain has a single count. Its antigen remains unidentified. This record comes from a study of shared clonotypes between healthy human individuals. About the research overall: The study used three CD4 naive, three CD4 memory, two CD8 naive and one CD8 memory plate per donor.

Germline CDR1 SEHNR, CDR2 FQNEAQ (reference sequence). The CDR3 extends over 13 amino acids. V lost 0 bases to trimming and J lost 8 bases; unmatched junction nucleotides: 2. Genomic DNA of every subset was divided equally among multiple immunoSEQ plates. TCRdb's table, derived via immunoSEQ multiplex PCR, lists solely in-frame clones and lacks some. Of under 1,100,000 clones in the sample, roughly 75% were seen once. Whole-study results and caveats: Few donors restricted represented genetic and exposure-history diversity. Generation probabilities were higher for clonotypes shared across all four sorted-subset donors than for unshared ones.

Sequenced material: memory CD4+ T cells sorted from blood. Subset meaning: CD45RA-negative fraction. The clonotype originates from a man between 18 and 35 years old in good health. The rearrangement joins TRBV7-9 to TRBJ2-7; 9 bases align to TRBD1. As DNA, the CDR3 is TGTGCCAGCAGCTTAGCGACAGGGGGGAAGCAGTACTTC. The encoded protein is CASSLATGGKQYF.